This is a list of T cell receptor beta chains from one sample in a study of Ad26.COV2.S vaccination and SARS-CoV-2 variants. The method was immunoSEQ multiplex PCR; TCRdb's version includes in-frame clones alone and lacks a portion of them. In the table there are around 400,000 clones, 90% of which are singletons. Sequences were derived from peripheral blood, sampled in a trial of Ad26.COV2.S vaccine versus placebo. These receptors originate from a person aged 18-60 years who received the Ad26.COV2.S COVID-19 vaccine or a placebo. The CDR3 runs from the conserved cysteine through the conserved F or W. Each record gives: D gene, clone size, J gene, V gene, CDR3 DNA, CDR3 protein. The D gene is left open where the match is weak. Clone size is shown for a subset of rows, as once, few, many or a class of expanded clone.

d_call: -
clone_size: -
j_call: TRBJ1-2
v_call: TRBV7-9
cdr3_nt: TGTGCCAGCAGCTTAGGTCGCTATCGCGACTATGGCTACACCTTC
cdr3_aa: CASSLGRYRDYGYTF

d_call: -
clone_size: -
j_call: TRBJ1-2
v_call: TRBV5-1
cdr3_nt: TGCGCCAGCAGCTTGGTTATGGGAGACTATGGCTACACCTTC
cdr3_aa: CASSLVMGDYGYTF

d_call: -
clone_size: -
j_call: TRBJ2-1
v_call: TRBV7-2
cdr3_nt: TGTGCCAGCACCCTGGGGAGAGTACGGGGAAATAACGTCAATGAGCAGTTCTTC
cdr3_aa: CASTLGRVRGNNVNEQFF

d_call: -
clone_size: -
j_call: TRBJ2-3
v_call: TRBV6-5
cdr3_nt: TGTGCCAGCAGCCGGACTAGCGACAGGGGTACGCAGTATTTT
cdr3_aa: CASSRTSDRGTQYF

d_call: TRBD2
clone_size: -
j_call: TRBJ2-2
v_call: TRBV30
cdr3_nt: TGTGCCTGGAGTCTTGCCGGGACTAGCGGTTACGGGGAGCTGTTTTTT
cdr3_aa: CAWSLAGTSGYGELFF

d_call: -
clone_size: -
j_call: TRBJ2-7
v_call: TRBV25-1
cdr3_nt: TGTGCCAGCAGTGTCCGGGACCTATTCGAGCAGTACTTC
cdr3_aa: CASSVRDLFEQYF

d_call: -
clone_size: -
j_call: TRBJ1-2
v_call: TRBV7-9
cdr3_nt: TGTGCCAGCAGCCAAGGGGTCAGTGGCTACACCTTC
cdr3_aa: CASSQGVSGYTF

d_call: -
clone_size: -
j_call: TRBJ1-3
v_call: TRBV19
cdr3_nt: TGTGCCAGTAGTATGTCCCAGGGACGAAACACCATATATTTT
cdr3_aa: CASSMSQGRNTIYF

d_call: -
clone_size: -
j_call: TRBJ2-1
v_call: TRBV7-9
cdr3_nt: TGTGCCAGCAGAGATGGGGGGTCCCTCTGGAATGAGCAGTTCTTC
cdr3_aa: CASRDGGSLWNEQFF

d_call: TRBD1
clone_size: once
j_call: TRBJ1-4
v_call: TRBV28
cdr3_nt: TGTGCCAGCAGTTTACTTCCGGGACAGGGGAATGAAAAACTGTTTTTT
cdr3_aa: CASSLLPGQGNEKLFF

d_call: -
clone_size: once
j_call: TRBJ2-2
v_call: TRBV18
cdr3_nt: TGTGCCAGCTCATCGCTCACAGGGTTCACCGGGGAGCTGTTTTTT
cdr3_aa: CASSSLTGFTGELFF

d_call: -
clone_size: -
j_call: TRBJ2-4
v_call: TRBV21-1
cdr3_nt: TGTGCCAGCCCCCCGATTAACGGCGGTAGGGTTGCCAAAAACATTCAGTACTTC
cdr3_aa: CASPPINGGRVAKNIQYF

d_call: -
clone_size: -
j_call: TRBJ2-7
v_call: TRBV12-3/TRBV12-4
cdr3_nt: TGTGCCAGCAGTTTGGGACAACGCTACGAGCAGTACTTC
cdr3_aa: CASSLGQRYEQYF

d_call: TRBD2
clone_size: once
j_call: TRBJ2-7
v_call: TRBV6-2/TRBV6-3
cdr3_nt: TGTGCCAGCAGTTACTCTACAGCGGGAGGACCCCTCTACGAGCAGTACTTC
cdr3_aa: CASSYSTAGGPLYEQYF

d_call: -
clone_size: once
j_call: TRBJ1-2
v_call: TRBV6-5
cdr3_nt: TGTGCCAGCAGTTATTCCCGAGAGGTTAACTATGGCTACACCTTC
cdr3_aa: CASSYSREVNYGYTF

d_call: -
clone_size: -
j_call: TRBJ1-4
v_call: TRBV6-5
cdr3_nt: TGTGCCAGCAGTTCCGCCACGCCGGGTAGGCTGTTTTTT
cdr3_aa: CASSSATPGRLFF

d_call: TRBD2
clone_size: once
j_call: TRBJ2-7
v_call: TRBV7-2
cdr3_nt: TGTGCCAGCAGCTTAAAGTTTGCTAGCGGGAGGAATCGCGAGCAGTACTTC
cdr3_aa: CASSLKFASGRNREQYF

d_call: -
clone_size: -
j_call: TRBJ1-5
v_call: TRBV5-1
cdr3_nt: TGCGCCAGCAGCCCGGAGGGTGGTGGGGCAGGGGCTCAGCCCCAGCATTTT
cdr3_aa: CASSPEGGGAGAQPQHF

d_call: TRBD2
clone_size: -
j_call: TRBJ2-7
v_call: TRBV28
cdr3_nt: TGTGCCAGCAGTACATCCTCGACTAGCGGGAGGAACAGGCGGTACTTC
cdr3_aa: CASSTSSTSGRNRRYF

d_call: TRBD1
clone_size: -
j_call: TRBJ1-2
v_call: TRBV5-6
cdr3_nt: TGTGCCAGCAGCGAGACGGGACAGCTTAACTATGGCTACACCTTC
cdr3_aa: CASSETGQLNYGYTF

d_call: TRBD2
clone_size: -
j_call: TRBJ2-7
v_call: TRBV30
cdr3_nt: TGTGCCTGGAAACTAGCGGGTTTCTACGAGCAGTACTTC
cdr3_aa: CAWKLAGFYEQYF

d_call: -
clone_size: -
j_call: TRBJ2-2
v_call: TRBV30
cdr3_nt: TGTGCCTCCGTCAGGGGCGGGGCCAACACCGGGGAGCTGTTTTTT
cdr3_aa: CASVRGGANTGELFF

d_call: -
clone_size: -
j_call: TRBJ2-1
v_call: TRBV12-3/TRBV12-4
cdr3_nt: TGTGCCAGCAGTCCGTTTAATGAGCAGTTCTTC
cdr3_aa: CASSPFNEQFF

d_call: -
clone_size: -
j_call: TRBJ1-4
v_call: TRBV29-1
cdr3_nt: TGCAGCGCCCGAGTCACAACTAATGAAAAACTGTTTTTT
cdr3_aa: CSARVTTNEKLFF

d_call: -
clone_size: -
j_call: TRBJ1-2
v_call: TRBV4-1
cdr3_nt: TGCGCCAGCAGCCAAGATGTGGAGCTCTATGGCTACACCTTC
cdr3_aa: CASSQDVELYGYTF

d_call: TRBD2
clone_size: -
j_call: TRBJ2-2
v_call: TRBV5-1
cdr3_nt: TGCGCCAGCAGCACTAGCGGGAGGAAAAACACCGGGGAGCTGTTTTTT
cdr3_aa: CASSTSGRKNTGELFF

d_call: -
clone_size: -
j_call: TRBJ1-6
v_call: TRBV2
cdr3_nt: TGTGCCAGCAGTGAGTGGAGGAATTCACCCCTCCACTTT
cdr3_aa: CASSEWRNSPLHF

d_call: TRBD2
clone_size: -
j_call: TRBJ2-1
v_call: TRBV15
cdr3_nt: TGTGCCACCAGCAAACTAGCGGCCTACAATGAGCAGTTCTTC
cdr3_aa: CATSKLAAYNEQFF

d_call: -
clone_size: -
j_call: TRBJ1-5
v_call: TRBV4-3
cdr3_nt: TGCGCCAGCAGCCAAGATAACGGGTGGGGCAATCAGCCCCAGCATTTT
cdr3_aa: CASSQDNGWGNQPQHF

d_call: TRBD2
clone_size: -
j_call: TRBJ2-1
v_call: TRBV19
cdr3_nt: TGTGCCAGTAGCCAAAGGGCGACTAGCGGGAGTTATGAGCAGTTCTTC
cdr3_aa: CASSQRATSGSYEQFF

d_call: -
clone_size: -
j_call: TRBJ2-1
v_call: TRBV11-2
cdr3_nt: TGTGCCAGCAGCTTAGATGTTATAGCAGCTATCAATGAGCAGTTCTTC
cdr3_aa: CASSLDVIAAINEQFF

d_call: -
clone_size: -
j_call: TRBJ1-1
v_call: TRBV7-6
cdr3_nt: TGTGCCAGCAGCTTGGTTGCGGACATGAACACTGAAGCTTTCTTT
cdr3_aa: CASSLVADMNTEAFF

d_call: -
clone_size: few
j_call: TRBJ1-6
v_call: TRBV4-2
cdr3_nt: TGTGCCAGCAGCCCAAGTTCGGCAGGGCATAATTCACCCCTCCACTTT
cdr3_aa: CASSPSSAGHNSPLHF

d_call: TRBD1
clone_size: -
j_call: TRBJ1-2
v_call: TRBV19
cdr3_nt: TGTGCCAGTAGTAACACGGGACAGGGGGCTCGTGGCTACACCTTC
cdr3_aa: CASSNTGQGARGYTF

d_call: -
clone_size: -
j_call: TRBJ1-1
v_call: TRBV6-2/TRBV6-3
cdr3_nt: TGTGCCAGCAGTTACAAGGGAGACGGCACTGAAGCTTTCTTT
cdr3_aa: CASSYKGDGTEAFF

d_call: TRBD2
clone_size: -
j_call: TRBJ2-3
v_call: TRBV6-5
cdr3_nt: TGTGCCAGCAGTCGGACTAGCGGATCAGATACGCAGTATTTT
cdr3_aa: CASSRTSGSDTQYF

d_call: TRBD1
clone_size: -
j_call: TRBJ1-1
v_call: TRBV19
cdr3_nt: TGTGCCAGTAGTATACAGGGGGTAGGTAGCACTGAAGCTTTCTTT
cdr3_aa: CASSIQGVGSTEAFF

d_call: TRBD1
clone_size: -
j_call: TRBJ2-7
v_call: TRBV28
cdr3_nt: TGTGCCAGCACCTACCGGGACAGGGGACCCTACGAGCAGTACTTC
cdr3_aa: CASTYRDRGPYEQYF

d_call: -
clone_size: -
j_call: TRBJ2-1
v_call: TRBV2
cdr3_nt: TGTGCCGCCATAGGGAATGAGCAGTTCTTC
cdr3_aa: CAAIGNEQFF

d_call: -
clone_size: -
j_call: TRBJ1-4
v_call: TRBV25-1
cdr3_nt: TGTGCCAGCAGTCGGCAGCATAATGAAAAACTGTTTTTT
cdr3_aa: CASSRQHNEKLFF

d_call: -
clone_size: -
j_call: TRBJ2-1
v_call: TRBV5-6
cdr3_nt: TGTGCCAGCAGCTTGGGACTCACAGTCTCCTACAATGAGCAGTTCTTC
cdr3_aa: CASSLGLTVSYNEQFF

d_call: -
clone_size: -
j_call: TRBJ1-1
v_call: TRBV28
cdr3_nt: TGTGCCAGCAGTCACCGCGTAAGGGCAGGCACTGAAGCTTTCTTT
cdr3_aa: CASSHRVRAGTEAFF

d_call: -
clone_size: -
j_call: TRBJ1-1
v_call: TRBV6-5
cdr3_nt: TGTGCCAGCACCCGGACAGCATTGAACACTGAAGCTTTCTTT
cdr3_aa: CASTRTALNTEAFF

d_call: -
clone_size: -
j_call: TRBJ1-2
v_call: TRBV9
cdr3_nt: TGTGCCAGCAGCATAAGCTCTAACTATGGCTACACCTTC
cdr3_aa: CASSISSNYGYTF

d_call: -
clone_size: few
j_call: TRBJ2-7
v_call: TRBV7-9
cdr3_nt: TGTGCCAGCGCCCGTCCTAGCTTCTACGAGCAGTACTTC
cdr3_aa: CASARPSFYEQYF

d_call: -
clone_size: -
j_call: TRBJ2-7
v_call: TRBV28
cdr3_nt: TGTGCCAGCACAGGTTGGGGTTACGAGCAGTACTTC
cdr3_aa: CASTGWGYEQYF

d_call: -
clone_size: -
j_call: TRBJ2-6
v_call: TRBV28
cdr3_nt: TGTGCCAGCAGTGACGGATCTGGGGCCAACGTCCTGACTTTC
cdr3_aa: CASSDGSGANVLTF

d_call: -
clone_size: -
j_call: TRBJ2-3
v_call: TRBV27
cdr3_nt: TGTGCCAGCGGCCAAATAGGGGGTGGTAAAGATACGCAGTATTTT
cdr3_aa: CASGQIGGGKDTQYF

d_call: TRBD1
clone_size: once
j_call: TRBJ1-1
v_call: TRBV7-3
cdr3_nt: TGTGCCAGCAGCTCCGACAGGGGAAATACTGAAGCTTTCTTT
cdr3_aa: CASSSDRGNTEAFF

d_call: -
clone_size: -
j_call: TRBJ2-1
v_call: TRBV6-5
cdr3_nt: TGTGCCAGCACCCCTAGTGGTGAGCAGTTCTTC
cdr3_aa: CASTPSGEQFF

d_call: TRBD1
clone_size: -
j_call: TRBJ1-3
v_call: TRBV6-5
cdr3_nt: TGTGCCAGCAGTACAGGGGCTGGAAACACCATATATTTT
cdr3_aa: CASSTGAGNTIYF